Sequencing of this T cell receptor (beta chain) was carried out in a study of blood T cell repertoires in COVID-19. Assay: immunoSEQ multiplex PCR; the TCRdb copy retains only in-frame clones and omits some. This table has roughly 97,000 clones, about nine tenths appearing once. V lost 5 bases to trimming and J lost 12 bases; unmatched junction nucleotides: 6. Per the germline V gene, CDR1 is MNHEY and CDR2 is SVGAGI. The CDR3 totals 12 residues. The gene calls are TRBV6-5 and TRBJ2-1; 8 bases match TRBD1. Material for sequencing was peripheral blood. This sequence was found in a man aged 60 to 69 with acute or convalescent COVID-19. CDR3 DNA sequence: TGTGCCAGCAGTCTTGGGACAGGAGTGCAGTTCTTC. It codes for CASSLGTGVQFF.